The clone carrying this T cell receptor (beta chain) appeared a few times. Its antigen is not identified. The data were obtained in a study of T cell repertoires in cytomegalovirus infection. Study information: Through public TCR beta signatures, both CMV infection and matching HLA type were indicated. Study-wide results and limits: Clonotypes of TCR beta that were HLA-C-restricted and CMV-specific dominated the ex vivo response. Identification of carriers of CMV plus the relevant HLA was achieved through cumulative public TCR beta family frequency.

TCRdb reprocessed the reads with MiXCR, giving one entry per CDR3 protein. The sample has about 160,000 distinct CDR3 sequences; roughly 15% are singletons. This CDR3 region has 13 residues. The V gene lost 2 bases and the J gene lost 3 bases, with 8 bases spanning the gap. Specimen: CD8+ T cells from PBMCs. The receptor was derived from a human donor in good health (CMV status not recorded). Some clones in this sample may be carry-over from other donors' samples. The chain carries TRBV12-3 or TRBV12-4 and TRBJ2-7, with unresolved D. The CDR3 sequence: CASSLSSYYEQYF. As DNA, the CDR3 is TGTGCCAGCAGTTTATCCTCCTACTACGAGCAGTACTTC.